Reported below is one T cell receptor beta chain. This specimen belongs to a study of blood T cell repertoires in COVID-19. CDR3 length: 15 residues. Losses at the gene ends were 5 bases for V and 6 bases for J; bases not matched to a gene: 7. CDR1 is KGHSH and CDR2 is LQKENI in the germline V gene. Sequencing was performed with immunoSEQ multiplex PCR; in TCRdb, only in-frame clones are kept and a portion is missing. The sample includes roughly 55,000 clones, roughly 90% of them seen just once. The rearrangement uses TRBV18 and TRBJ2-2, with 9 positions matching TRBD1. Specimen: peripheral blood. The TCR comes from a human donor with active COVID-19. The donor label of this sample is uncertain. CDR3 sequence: CASSRDRVAAGELFF. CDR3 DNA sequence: TGTGCCAGCTCAAGGGACAGGGTCGCAGCCGGGGAGCTGTTTTTT.